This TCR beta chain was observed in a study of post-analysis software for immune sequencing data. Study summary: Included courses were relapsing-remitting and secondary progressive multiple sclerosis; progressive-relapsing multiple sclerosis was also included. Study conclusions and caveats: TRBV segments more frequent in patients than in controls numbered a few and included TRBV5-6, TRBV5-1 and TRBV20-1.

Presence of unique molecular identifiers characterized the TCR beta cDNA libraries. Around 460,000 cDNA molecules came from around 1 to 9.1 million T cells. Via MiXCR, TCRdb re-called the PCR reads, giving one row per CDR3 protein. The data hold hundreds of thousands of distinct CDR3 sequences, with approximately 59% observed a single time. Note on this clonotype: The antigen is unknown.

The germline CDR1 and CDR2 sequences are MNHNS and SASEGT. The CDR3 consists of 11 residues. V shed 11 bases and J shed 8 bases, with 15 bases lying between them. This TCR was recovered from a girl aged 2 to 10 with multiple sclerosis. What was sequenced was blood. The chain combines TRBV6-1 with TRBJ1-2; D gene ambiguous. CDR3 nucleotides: TGTGCCTCGGCCAGGACTGGCGGCTACACCTTC. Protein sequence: CASARTGGYTF.